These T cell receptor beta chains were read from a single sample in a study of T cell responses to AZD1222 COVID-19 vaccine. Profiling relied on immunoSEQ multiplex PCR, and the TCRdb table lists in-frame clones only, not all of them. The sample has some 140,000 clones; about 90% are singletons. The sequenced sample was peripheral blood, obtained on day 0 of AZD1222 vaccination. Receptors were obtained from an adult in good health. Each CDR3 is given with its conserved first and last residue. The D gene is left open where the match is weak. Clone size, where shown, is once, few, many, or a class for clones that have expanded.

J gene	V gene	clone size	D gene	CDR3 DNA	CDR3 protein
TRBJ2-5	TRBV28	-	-	TGTGCCAGCAGTTTAAGGGGAGAGACCCAGTACTTC	CASSLRGETQYF
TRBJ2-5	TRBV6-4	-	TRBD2	TGTGCCAGCAGTCCCTTCGCGGGAGGGCCGGGGGAGACCCAGTACTTC	CASSPFAGGPGETQYF
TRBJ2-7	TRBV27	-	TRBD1	TGTGCCAGCAGTTTATTAGGCGGGACAGGGGCCCACGAGCAGTACTTC	CASSLLGGTGAHEQYF
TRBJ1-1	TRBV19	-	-	TGTGCCAGTAGTATCTTTGGAAGCCTATCGAACACTGAAGCTTTCTTT	CASSIFGSLSNTEAFF
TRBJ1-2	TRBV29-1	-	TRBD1	TGCAGCGTTAGCCGGGACAGGCCGACCCTGTCCCCTAACTATGGCTACACCTTC	CSVSRDRPTLSPNYGYTF
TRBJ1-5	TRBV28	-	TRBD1	TGTGCCACCCAAGCAGGGGGAATGAGCAATCAGCCCCAGCATTTT	CATQAGGMSNQPQHF
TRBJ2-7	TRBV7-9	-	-	TGTGCCAGCAGCTCCAGGGACTTGATCTCCTACGAGCAGTACTTC	CASSSRDLISYEQYF
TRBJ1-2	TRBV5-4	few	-	TGTGCCAGCAGCCCGGGACGTGATGGCTACACCTTC	CASSPGRDGYTF
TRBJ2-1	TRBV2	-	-	TGTGCCAGCAGTGCGTCGGGATCTTCCTACAATGAGCAGTTCTTC	CASSASGSSYNEQFF
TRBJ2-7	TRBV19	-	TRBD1	TGTGCCAGTAGTTTCCAGAACAGGGGGTACGACGAGCAGTACTTC	CASSFQNRGYDEQYF
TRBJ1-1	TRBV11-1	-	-	TGTGCCAGCAGCTTCGGAGAAACGAACACTGAAGCTTTCTTT	CASSFGETNTEAFF
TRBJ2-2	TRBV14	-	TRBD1	TGTGCCAGCAGCCAGGGGACAGGCACGAACACCGGGGAGCTGTTTTTT	CASSQGTGTNTGELFF
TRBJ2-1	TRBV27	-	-	TGTGCCAGCAGTTTTTTCTGGCGGGACTACAATGAGCAGTTCTTC	CASSFFWRDYNEQFF
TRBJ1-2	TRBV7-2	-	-	TGTGCCAGCAGCTGGGACTTGGATGGCTACACCTTC	CASSWDLDGYTF
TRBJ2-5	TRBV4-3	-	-	TGCGCCAGCAGCCAAGATGGGGGGTCCCAAAGGATAGAGACCCAGTACTTC	CASSQDGGSQRIETQYF
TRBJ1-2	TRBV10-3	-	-	TGTGCCATCAGTGAGGGCTCGGGACAAAAAAACTATGGCTACACCTTC	CAISEGSGQKNYGYTF
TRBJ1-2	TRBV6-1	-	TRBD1	TGTGCCAGCAGTGGCCTGTCCTTCCGGGACAGGGGGGGTGGCTACACCTTC	CASSGLSFRDRGGGYTF
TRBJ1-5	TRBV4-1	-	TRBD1	TGCGCCAGCAGCCCGGGACAGCAGGGTCAGCCCCAGCATTTT	CASSPGQQGQPQHF
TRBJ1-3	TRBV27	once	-	TGTGCCAGCAGTTTACGGCCTTCTGGAAACACCATATATTTT	CASSLRPSGNTIYF